The next 21 T cell receptor beta chains were all read from a single sample in a study of blood T cell repertoires in COVID-19. Some clones are missing from TCRdb's copy, which holds only in-frame ones; the method was immunoSEQ multiplex PCR. Altogether about 220,000 clones are present, 84% being singletons, with the ten largest covering 9.7%. Material for sequencing was peripheral blood. These receptors were obtained from a man between 50 and 59 years old with active or convalescent COVID-19.

The chain recombines TRBV10-3 with TRBJ1-2; D gene uncertain. V lost 2 bases, J lost 4 bases, and 5 bases lay in between. In germline, CDR1 is ENHRY, CDR2 SYGVKD. The CDR3 is 12 residues long. The CDR3 here is CAISERSYGYTF. The DNA of the CDR3 is TGTGCCATCAGTGAGAGGAGCTATGGCTACACCTTC.

CDR3 coding DNA: TGTGCCAGCAGCTGGACAGGGGGGAACACTGAAGCTTTCTTT. Its protein product is CASSWTGGNTEAFF. V gene TRBV5-6 combines with J gene TRBJ1-1; TRBD1 aligns across 10 bases. CDR1 SGHDT and CDR2 YYEEEE come from the germline V gene. V lost 3 bases and J lost 1; bases outside the gene matches: 0. The CDR3 is 14 amino acids.

V and J are TRBV3-1 (or the pseudogene TRBV3-2) and TRBJ2-1; TRBD2 agrees at 8 bases. The CDR3 has 13 residues. Germline V gives CDR1 LGHDT, CDR2 YNNKEL (reference sequence). Trimming took 4 bases from V and 10 from J; bases not matched to a gene: 6. The CDR3 reads CASSPGLAREQFF. Here the CDR3 DNA reads TGTGCCAGCAGCCCCGGACTAGCTCGGGAGCAGTTCTTC.

CDR3 nucleotides: TGCAGCGTTGGCGGCGGGAGCACAGATACGCAGTATTTT. Amino acids: CSVGGGSTDTQYF. The J gene is TRBJ2-3, the V gene TRBV29-1, with D tentatively TRBD2 (5 bases). The V end lost 4 bases, the J end lost 0 bases, and 8 bases lay between the germline ends. This CDR3 is 13 amino acids long. Germline V gene data show CDR1 as SQVTM and CDR2 as ANQGSEA.

V gene TRBV6-5 combines with J gene TRBJ2-5; TRBD1 is a possible D gene (6 bases). Germline CDR1 and CDR2: MNHEY and SVGAGI. CDR3 length: 16 residues. The germline V and J ends were trimmed by 2 bases and 10 bases, with 23 bases remaining between them. CDR3 sequence: CASSYRFRDTIHSQYF. In DNA form, the CDR3 reads TGTGCCAGCAGTTACCGCTTCCGGGACACCATACATAGCCAGTACTTC.

The gene calls are TRBV6-2 or TRBV6-3 and TRBJ2-4; D may be TRBD1 (6 bases). V shed 5 bases and J shed 4 bases, with 12 bases lying between them. The CDR3 runs to 14 residues. CDR1 and CDR2 from the germline V gene are MNHEY and SVGEGT. The chain's CDR3 is CASSKLDRKNIQYF. CDR3 bases: TGTGCCAGCAGTAAGCTGGACAGAAAAAACATTCAGTACTTC.

J is TRBJ2-5 and V is TRBV7-8; the match to TRBD1 covers 9 bases. The length of the CDR3 is 16 residues. V was clipped by 5 bases and J by 0 bases; unmatched bases: 7. The germline V gene encodes CDR1 SGHVS and CDR2 FQNEAQ. Here the CDR3 DNA reads TGTGCCAGCAGCCTCGGGACAGGGCAATACCAAGAGACCCAGTACTTC. It yields the protein CASSLGTGQYQETQYF.

Only one count was recorded for this clone. The rearrangement joins TRBV15 to TRBJ2-5; 7 bases fit TRBD2. The CDR3 loop spans 15 amino acids. V lost 2 bases and J lost 2; bases outside the gene matches: 5. CDR1 and CDR2 (germline): LNHNV, YYDKDF (reference sequence). CDR3: CATSRRKLAQETQYF. In DNA, the CDR3 is TGTGCCACCAGCAGACGAAAACTAGCGCAAGAGACCCAGTACTTC.

The chain employs TRBV6-2 or TRBV6-3 and TRBJ2-7, with a tentative D call TRBD2 (6 bases). Trimming took off 2 bases at V and 2 bases at J, with 10 bases between the two ends. This CDR3 comprises 14 residues. Germline CDR1 reads MNHEY; CDR2 reads SVGEGT. The DNA for the CDR3 is TGTGCCAGCAGTTACCGGGGACTTGCCTACGAGCAGTACTTC. Its translation is CASSYRGLAYEQYF.

This chain joins TRBV6-5 and TRBJ1-1, with no clear D. The CDR3 spans 14 residues. Trimming shortened V by 10 bases and J by 6 bases, and 21 bases separated the two germline ends. Per the germline V gene, CDR1 is MNHEY and CDR2 is SVGAGI. The CDR3 DNA reads as TGTGCCACCTCTCGGGTTGCCGGCCGGGCTGAAGCTTTCTTT. Protein product: CATSRVAGRAEAFF.

V usage is TRBV6-5 and J usage is TRBJ2-1, with D possibly TRBD1 on 5 matching bases. This CDR3 region has 13 residues. Trimming pared 9 bases from V and 6 bases from J, leaving 15 bases between. Germline assignment: CDR1 MNHEY and CDR2 SVGAGI. The CDR3 nucleotides are TGTGCCAGTCGGCTCCAGGGCGTCAATGAGCAGTTCTTC. Translation: CASRLQGVNEQFF.

CDR3 loop: CATSPSGATDTQYF. The CDR3 DNA is TGTGCCACCAGTCCGAGCGGCGCCACAGATACGCAGTATTTT. The chain combines TRBV15 with TRBJ2-3; TRBD2 is a possible D gene (5 bases). Trimming pared 6 bases from V and 2 bases from J, leaving 12 bases between. The length of the CDR3 is 14 residues. The V gene's germline CDR1 is LNHNV and CDR2 YYDKDF (reference sequence).

The J gene is TRBJ2-7, the V gene TRBV28, with 7 positions matching TRBD2. This CDR3 has 14 residues. After removal of 3 bases from V and 3 bases from J, the junction contained 5 bases not matched to a gene. Germline V CDR1 and CDR2: MDHEN, SYDVKM. The CDR3: CASSLQGLSYEQYF. DNA of the CDR3: TGTGCCAGCAGTTTGCAGGGACTAAGCTACGAGCAGTACTTC. Complete variable domain (other parts from reference TRBV28 and TRBJ2-7): DVKVTQSSRYLVKRTGEKVFLECVQDMDHENMFWYRQDPGLGLRLIYFSYDVKMKEKGDIPEGYSVSREKKERFSLILESASTNQTSMYLCASSLQGLSYEQYFGPGTRLTVT.

The chain couples TRBV19 to TRBJ2-3, with 8 bases aligning to TRBD1. Germline CDR1 is LNHDA and CDR2 is SQIVND (reference sequence). The length of the CDR3 is 17 residues. V lost 4 bases, J lost 2 bases, and 11 bases stayed unmatched. Written as DNA, the CDR3 is TGTGCCAGTAGTAGAGGGGACAGGTCCCAACCCACAGATACGCAGTATTTT. The encoded protein is CASSRGDRSQPTDTQYF. Together with reference TRBV19 and TRBJ2-3, the CDR3 gives the full variable domain: DGGITQSPKYLFRKEGQNVTLSCEQNLNHDAMYWYRQDPGQGLRLIYYSQIVNDFQKGDIAEGYSVSREKKESFPLTVTSAQKNPTAFYLCASSRGDRSQPTDTQYFGPGTRLTVL.

The genes are TRBV2 and TRBJ1-4; 8 nucleotides match TRBD1. CDR3 size: 15 residues. CDR1 is SNHLY and CDR2 is FYNNEI in the germline V gene. The ends lost 7 bases at V and 3 bases at J; junction bases unmatched: 7. This chain's CDR3 is CASIGGQAPNEKLFF. DNA of the CDR3: TGTGCCAGCATCGGGGGACAGGCCCCTAATGAAAAACTGTTTTTT.

The table lists this clone with a count of one. The V gene is TRBV5-6, the J gene TRBJ2-1, with D possibly TRBD2 on 6 matching bases. V lost 3 bases to trimming and J lost 1 base, with 14 bases between them. Looked up from germline, CDR1 is SGHDT and CDR2 is YYEEEE. The CDR3 extends over 16 amino acids. The CDR3 sequence: CASSWGPRGSYNEQFF. CDR3 coding DNA: TGTGCCAGCAGCTGGGGCCCTCGGGGGTCCTACAATGAGCAGTTCTTC.

The chain couples TRBV14 to TRBJ1-1; a possible D gene is TRBD1 (5 bases). From germline, CDR1 is SGHDN and CDR2 FVKESK. The germline V and J ends were trimmed by 5 bases and 0 bases, with 7 bases remaining between them. The CDR3 extends over 13 amino acids. The CDR3 nucleotides are TGTGCCAGCAGCTTACAGGTGAACACTGAAGCTTTCTTT. This gives the protein CASSLQVNTEAFF.

The gene calls are TRBV5-1 and TRBJ2-1, with D maybe TRBD1 (6 bases). Trimming cost V 4 bases and J 4 bases, with 12 bases left between them. The CDR3 totals 14 residues. Per the germline V gene, CDR1 is SGHRS and CDR2 is YFSETQ. The DNA for the CDR3 is TGCGCCAGCAGCGTCGGACAGTCATACAATGAGCAGTTCTTC. Its protein is CASSVGQSYNEQFF.

This chain links TRBV28 with TRBJ1-5; 7 bases line up with TRBD1. The V segment lost 2 bases and the J segment 7 bases; nucleotides outside the gene matches: 8. Germline lookup yields CDR1 MDHEN and CDR2 SYDVKM. The CDR3 sequence is 15 residues long. For the CDR3, the DNA is TGTGCCAGCAGTTTACCCCGACAGGGAGGACAGCCCCAGCATTTT. This translates into CASSLPRQGGQPQHF.

This clone was seen a single time. The chain carries TRBV7-8 and TRBJ2-3; D gene unclear. Trimming took off 1 base at V and 5 bases at J, with 10 bases between the two ends. The CDR3 extends over 14 amino acids. CDR1 is SGHVS, CDR2 FQNEAQ, per germline. The CDR3 loop is CASSLGRVVDTQYF. The CDR3 region has the DNA TGTGCCAGCAGCTTAGGCCGAGTGGTAGATACGCAGTATTTT.

The genes are TRBV12-3 or TRBV12-4 and TRBJ1-2; TRBD1 is a possible D gene (6 bases). The CDR3 spans 13 residues. Trimming removed 4 bases at V and 2 bases at J, with 8 bases between. The CDR3 reads CASSSGQNYGYTF. In DNA form, the CDR3 reads TGTGCCAGCAGTTCTGGACAGAACTATGGCTACACCTTC.